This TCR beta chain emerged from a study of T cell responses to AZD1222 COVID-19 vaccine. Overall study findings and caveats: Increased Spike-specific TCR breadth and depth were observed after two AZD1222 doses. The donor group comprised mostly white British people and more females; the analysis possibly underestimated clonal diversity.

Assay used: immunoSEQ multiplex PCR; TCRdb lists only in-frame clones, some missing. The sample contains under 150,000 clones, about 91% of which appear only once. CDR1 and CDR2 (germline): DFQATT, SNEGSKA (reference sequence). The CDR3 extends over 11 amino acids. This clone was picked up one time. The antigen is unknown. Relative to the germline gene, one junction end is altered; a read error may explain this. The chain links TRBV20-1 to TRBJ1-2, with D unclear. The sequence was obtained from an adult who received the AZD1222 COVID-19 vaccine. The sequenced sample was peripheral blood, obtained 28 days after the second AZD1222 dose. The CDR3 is CSVRSPNGYTF. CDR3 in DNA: TGCAGTGTTAGAAGCCCCAATGGCTACACCTTC.